Sequencing of this TCR beta chain was carried out in a study of T cell repertoires in cytomegalovirus infection. Study information: Public TCR beta signatures indicated both CMV infection and matching HLA type.

The ends were cut back, 2 bases at V and 2 bases at J, with 13 bases in the middle. The length of the CDR3 is 15 residues. Germline V gives CDR1 SGHRS, CDR2 YFSETQ. A word on this clonotype: As yet, its antigen is unknown.

The study, taken as a whole, reports: Dominant in the ex vivo response were TCR beta clonotypes restricted by HLA-C and specific for CMV. Carriers of CMV plus the relevant HLA were identified by cumulative public TCR beta family frequency.

TCRdb passed the reads through MiXCR, listing each CDR3 protein once. The repertoire holds about 240,000 distinct CDR3 sequences, around 6.6% seen once, with more than 5.5% in the top ten. The receptor's source is a human donor in good health (CMV status not recorded). Some clones in this sample may be carry-over from other donors' samples. The chain has TRBV5-1 and TRBJ1-1; D gene ambiguous. Sequenced sample: PBMCs. The CDR3: CASSLILHGNTEAFF. CDR3 bases: TGCGCCAGCAGCTTAATATTGCACGGAAACACTGAAGCTTTCTTT.